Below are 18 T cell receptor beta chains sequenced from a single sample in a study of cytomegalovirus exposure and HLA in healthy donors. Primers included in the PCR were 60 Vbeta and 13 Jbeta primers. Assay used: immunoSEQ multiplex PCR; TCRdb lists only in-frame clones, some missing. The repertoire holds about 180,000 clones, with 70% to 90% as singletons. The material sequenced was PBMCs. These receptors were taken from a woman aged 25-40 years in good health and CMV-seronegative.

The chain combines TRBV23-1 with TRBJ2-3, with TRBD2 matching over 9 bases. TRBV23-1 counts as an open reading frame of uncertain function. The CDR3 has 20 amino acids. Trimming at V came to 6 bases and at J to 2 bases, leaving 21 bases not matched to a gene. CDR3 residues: CASRGDKTIPCGRATDTQYF. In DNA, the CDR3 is TGCGCCAGCAGGGGAGACAAGACGATTCCGTGCGGGAGGGCCACAGATACGCAGTATTTT.

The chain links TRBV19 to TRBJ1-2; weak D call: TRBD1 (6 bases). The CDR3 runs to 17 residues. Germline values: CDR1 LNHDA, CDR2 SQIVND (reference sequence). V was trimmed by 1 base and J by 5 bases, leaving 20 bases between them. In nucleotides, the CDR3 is TGTGCCAGTAGTATAGTTCCGGACAGCACCAACCTTTATGGCTACACCTTC. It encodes CASSIVPDSTNLYGYTF. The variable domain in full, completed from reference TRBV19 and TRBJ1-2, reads DGGITQSPKYLFRKEGQNVTLSCEQNLNHDAMYWYRQDPGQGLRLIYYSQIVNDFQKGDIAEGYSVSREKKESFPLTVTSAQKNPTAFYLCASSIVPDSTNLYGYTFGSGTRLTVV.

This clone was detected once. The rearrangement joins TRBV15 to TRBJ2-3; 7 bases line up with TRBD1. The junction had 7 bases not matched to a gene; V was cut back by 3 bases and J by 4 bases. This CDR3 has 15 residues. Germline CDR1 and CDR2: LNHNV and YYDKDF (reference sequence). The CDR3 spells CATSRNRGSADTQYF. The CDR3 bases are TGTGCCACCAGCAGGAACAGGGGTTCTGCAGATACGCAGTATTTT.

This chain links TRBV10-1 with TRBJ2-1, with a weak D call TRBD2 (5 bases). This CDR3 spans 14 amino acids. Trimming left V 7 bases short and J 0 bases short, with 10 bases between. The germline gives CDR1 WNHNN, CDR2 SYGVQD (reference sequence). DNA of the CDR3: TGCGCCAGCATAGCAGGACTCTCCTACAATGAGCAGTTCTTC. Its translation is CASIAGLSYNEQFF.

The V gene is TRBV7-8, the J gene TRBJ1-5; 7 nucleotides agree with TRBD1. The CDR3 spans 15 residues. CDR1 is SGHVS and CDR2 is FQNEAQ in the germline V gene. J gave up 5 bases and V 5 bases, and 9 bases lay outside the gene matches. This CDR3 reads CASSTRTGTHQPQHF. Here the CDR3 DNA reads TGTGCCAGCAGCACCCGGACAGGTACTCATCAGCCCCAGCATTTT.

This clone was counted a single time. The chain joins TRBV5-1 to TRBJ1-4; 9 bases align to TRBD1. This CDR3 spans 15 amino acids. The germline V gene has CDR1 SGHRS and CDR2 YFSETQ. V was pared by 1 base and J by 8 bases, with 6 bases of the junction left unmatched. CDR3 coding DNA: TGCGCCAGCAGCTTGATTGGGACAGGGAGCGAAAAACTGTTTTTT. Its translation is CASSLIGTGSEKLFF.

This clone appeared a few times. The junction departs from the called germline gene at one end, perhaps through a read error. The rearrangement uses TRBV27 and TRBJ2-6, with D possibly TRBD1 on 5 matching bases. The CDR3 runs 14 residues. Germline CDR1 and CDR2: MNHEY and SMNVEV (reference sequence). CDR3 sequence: CATKVHSGANGLTF. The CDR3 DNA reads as TGTGCCACCAAGGTACACTCTGGGGCCAACGGCCTGACTTTC.

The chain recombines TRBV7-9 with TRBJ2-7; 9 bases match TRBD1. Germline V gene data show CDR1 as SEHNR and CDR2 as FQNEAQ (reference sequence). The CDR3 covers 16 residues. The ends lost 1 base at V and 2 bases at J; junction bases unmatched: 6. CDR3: CASSLETGGATYEQYF. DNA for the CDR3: TGTGCCAGCAGCTTAGAAACAGGGGGCGCAACCTACGAGCAGTACTTC.

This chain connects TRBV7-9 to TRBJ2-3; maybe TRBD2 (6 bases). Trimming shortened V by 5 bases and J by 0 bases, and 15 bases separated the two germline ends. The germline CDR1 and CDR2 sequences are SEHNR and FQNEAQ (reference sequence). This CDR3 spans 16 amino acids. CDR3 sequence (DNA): TGTGCCAGCAGCCGCCCTGCGGGGCCTAGCACAGATACGCAGTATTTT. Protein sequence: CASSRPAGPSTDTQYF.

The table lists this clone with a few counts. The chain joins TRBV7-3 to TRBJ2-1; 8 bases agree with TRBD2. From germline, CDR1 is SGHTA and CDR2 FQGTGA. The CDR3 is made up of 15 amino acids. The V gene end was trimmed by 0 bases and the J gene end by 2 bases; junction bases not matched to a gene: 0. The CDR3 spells CASSLTSGAYNEQFF. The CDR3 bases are TGTGCCAGCAGCTTAACTAGCGGGGCCTACAATGAGCAGTTCTTC. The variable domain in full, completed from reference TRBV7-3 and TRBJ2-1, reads GAGVSQTPSNKVTEKGKYVELRCDPISGHTALYWYRQSLGQGPEFLIYFQGTGAADDSGLPNDRFFAVRPEGSVSTLKIQRTERGDSAVYLCASSLTSGAYNEQFFGPGTRLTVL.

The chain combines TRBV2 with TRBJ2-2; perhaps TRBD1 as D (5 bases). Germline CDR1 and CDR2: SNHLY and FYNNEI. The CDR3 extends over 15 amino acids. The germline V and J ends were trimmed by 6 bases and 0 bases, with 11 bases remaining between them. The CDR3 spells CASSQGDSNTGELFF. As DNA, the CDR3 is TGTGCCAGCAGCCAGGGCGATTCGAACACCGGGGAGCTGTTTTTT.

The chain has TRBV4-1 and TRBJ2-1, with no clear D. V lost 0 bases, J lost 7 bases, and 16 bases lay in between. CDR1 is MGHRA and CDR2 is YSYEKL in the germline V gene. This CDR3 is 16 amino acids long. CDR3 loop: CASSQDPYRSVNEQFF. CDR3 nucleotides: TGCGCCAGCAGCCAAGATCCTTACAGAAGTGTGAATGAGCAGTTCTTC.

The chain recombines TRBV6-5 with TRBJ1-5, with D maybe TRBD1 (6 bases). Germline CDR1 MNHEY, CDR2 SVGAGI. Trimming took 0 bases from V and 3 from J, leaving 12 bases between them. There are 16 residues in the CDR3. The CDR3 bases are TGTGCCAGCAGTTACTCGTCCAGGGGAGACAATCAGCCCCAGCATTTT. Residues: CASSYSSRGDNQPQHF.

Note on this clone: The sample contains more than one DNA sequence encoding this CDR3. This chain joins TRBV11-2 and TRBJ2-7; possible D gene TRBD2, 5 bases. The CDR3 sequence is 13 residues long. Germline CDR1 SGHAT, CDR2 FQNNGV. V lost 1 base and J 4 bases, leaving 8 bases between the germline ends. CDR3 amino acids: CASSLVSGYEQYF. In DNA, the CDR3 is TGTGCCAGCAGCTTAGTTTCGGGATACGAGCAGTACTTC. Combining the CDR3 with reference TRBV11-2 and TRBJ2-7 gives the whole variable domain EAGVAQSPRYKIIEKRQSVAFWCNPISGHATLYWYQQILGQGPKLLIQFQNNGVVDDSQLPKDRFSAERLKGVDSTLKIQPAKLEDSAVYLCASSLVSGYEQYFGPGTRLTVT.

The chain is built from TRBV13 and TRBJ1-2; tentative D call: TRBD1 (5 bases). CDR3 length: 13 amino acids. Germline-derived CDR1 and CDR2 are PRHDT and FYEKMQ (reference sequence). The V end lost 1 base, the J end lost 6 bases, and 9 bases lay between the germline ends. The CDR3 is CASSLARVDGYTF. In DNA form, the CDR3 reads TGTGCCAGCAGCTTAGCCAGGGTTGATGGCTACACCTTC.

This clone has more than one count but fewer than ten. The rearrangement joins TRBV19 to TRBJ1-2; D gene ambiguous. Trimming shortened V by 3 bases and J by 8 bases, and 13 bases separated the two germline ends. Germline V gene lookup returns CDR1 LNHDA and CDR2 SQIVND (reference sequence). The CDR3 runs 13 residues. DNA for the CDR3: TGTGCCAGTAGTATCGCAGGAATTTTCGGCTACACCTTC. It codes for CASSIAGIFGYTF.

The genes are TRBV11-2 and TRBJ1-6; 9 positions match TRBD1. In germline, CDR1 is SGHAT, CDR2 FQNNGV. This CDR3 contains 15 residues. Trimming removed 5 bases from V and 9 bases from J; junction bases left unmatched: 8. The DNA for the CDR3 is TGTGCCAGCAGCCCCCCGGGACAGGGTTTTTCACCCCTCCACTTT. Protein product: CASSPPGQGFSPLHF.

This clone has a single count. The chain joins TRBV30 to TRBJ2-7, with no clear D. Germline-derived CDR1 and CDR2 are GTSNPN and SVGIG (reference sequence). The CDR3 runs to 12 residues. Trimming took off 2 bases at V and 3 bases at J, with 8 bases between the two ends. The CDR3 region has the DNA TGTGCCTGGAGTTTGGGCGTCTACGAGCAGTACTTC. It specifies CAWSLGVYEQYF.